This T cell receptor beta chain is drawn from a study of regulatory T cells in long-lasting Graves disease. Study details: Over-5-year antithyroid drug use with positive TSH receptor antibodies defined persistent Graves' disease in the study. Study observations and caveats: Persistent disease exhibited a predilection for TRBV28, TRBJ1-2 and TRBJ2-5.

The TCR beta library used iRepertoire HTBI primers with Arm-PCR amplification of CDR3. TCRdb itself ran the multiplex PCR reads through MiXCR, one entry per CDR3 protein. The sample consists of 300,000 or so distinct CDR3 sequences, about 20% of them appearing once. J lost 1 base, V lost 0 bases, and 1 base had no gene match. The CDR3 has 15 residues. Germline CDR1 reads GTSNPN; CDR2 reads SVGIG (reference sequence). With regard to this clonotype: The antigen is undetermined.

Time point given: persistent/refractory GD, antithyroid drugs over 5 years with positive TRAb. Isolated PBMC RNA provided the starting material for the TCR library. Diagnoses of Graves' disease were made by American Thyroid Association guidelines. A peripheral blood sample, 7 to 9.5 milliliters in volume, was drawn into EDTA tubes. V gene TRBV30 combines with J gene TRBJ2-5, with 11 bases matching TRBD2. The sample consisted of peripheral blood mononuclear cells (PBMCs), taken when the disease was refractory, from a patient treated with antithyroid drugs. This clonotype originated in a female donor with Graves disease. CDR3 bases: TGTGCCTGGAGTGTAACTAGCGGGAGCCAAGAGACCCAGTACTTC. It specifies CAWSVTSGSQETQYF.